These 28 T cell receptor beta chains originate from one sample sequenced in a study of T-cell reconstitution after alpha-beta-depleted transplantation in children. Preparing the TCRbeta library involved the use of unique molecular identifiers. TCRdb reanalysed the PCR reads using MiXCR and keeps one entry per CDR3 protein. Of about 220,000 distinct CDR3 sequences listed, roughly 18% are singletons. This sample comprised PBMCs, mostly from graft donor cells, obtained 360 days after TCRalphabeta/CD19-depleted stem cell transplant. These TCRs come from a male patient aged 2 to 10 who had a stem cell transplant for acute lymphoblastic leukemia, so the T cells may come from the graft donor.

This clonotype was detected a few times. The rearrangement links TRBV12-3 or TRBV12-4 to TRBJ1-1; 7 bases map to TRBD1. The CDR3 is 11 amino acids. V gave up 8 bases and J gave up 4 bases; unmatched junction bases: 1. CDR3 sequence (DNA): TGTGCCAGCCAGGGGGGCACTGAAGCTTTCTTT. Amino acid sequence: CASQGGTEAFF.

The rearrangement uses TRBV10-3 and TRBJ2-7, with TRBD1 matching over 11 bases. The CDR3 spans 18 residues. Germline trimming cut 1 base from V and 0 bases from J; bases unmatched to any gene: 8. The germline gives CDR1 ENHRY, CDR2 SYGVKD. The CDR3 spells CAISEWGGTGGSSYEQYF. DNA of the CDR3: TGTGCCATCAGTGAGTGGGGAGGGACAGGGGGAAGCTCCTACGAGCAGTACTTC.

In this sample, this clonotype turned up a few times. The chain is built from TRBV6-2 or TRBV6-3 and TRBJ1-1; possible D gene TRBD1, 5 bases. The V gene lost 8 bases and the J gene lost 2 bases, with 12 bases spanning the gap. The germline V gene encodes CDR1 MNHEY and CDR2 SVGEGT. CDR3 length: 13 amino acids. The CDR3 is CASRRGGNTEAFF. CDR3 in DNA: TGTGCCAGCCGCCGGGGGGGTAACACTGAAGCTTTCTTT.

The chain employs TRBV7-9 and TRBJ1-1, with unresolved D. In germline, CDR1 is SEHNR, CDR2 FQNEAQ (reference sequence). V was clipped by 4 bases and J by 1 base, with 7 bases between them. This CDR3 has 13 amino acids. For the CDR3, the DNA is TGTGCCAGCAGCTGGCCCGGGAACACTGAAGCTTTCTTT. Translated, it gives CASSWPGNTEAFF.

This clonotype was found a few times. The CDR3 region is CASSLDSEQYF. CDR3 coding DNA: TGTGCCAGCAGCTTAGACAGTGAGCAGTACTTC. The chain joins TRBV5-5 to TRBJ2-7; maybe TRBD1 (5 bases). Between the trimmed V and J ends, which lost 2 bases and 7 bases, there was a span of 7 bases. Germline V lookup: CDR1 SGHKS, CDR2 YYEKEE (reference sequence). CDR3 length: 11 residues.

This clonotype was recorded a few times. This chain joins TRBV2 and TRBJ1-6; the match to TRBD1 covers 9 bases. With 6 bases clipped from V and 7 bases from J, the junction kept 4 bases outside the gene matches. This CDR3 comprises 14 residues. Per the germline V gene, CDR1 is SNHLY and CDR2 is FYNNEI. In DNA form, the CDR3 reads TGTGCCAGCAGGCCCGGGACAGGGAATTCACCCCTCCACTTT. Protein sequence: CASRPGTGNSPLHF.

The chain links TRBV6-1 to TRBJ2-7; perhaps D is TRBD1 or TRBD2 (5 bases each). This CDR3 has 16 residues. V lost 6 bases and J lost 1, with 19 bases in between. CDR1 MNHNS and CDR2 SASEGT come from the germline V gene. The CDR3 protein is CASSLRSGTASYEQYF. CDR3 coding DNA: TGTGCCAGCAGCCTCCGATCCGGGACGGCATCCTACGAGCAGTACTTC.

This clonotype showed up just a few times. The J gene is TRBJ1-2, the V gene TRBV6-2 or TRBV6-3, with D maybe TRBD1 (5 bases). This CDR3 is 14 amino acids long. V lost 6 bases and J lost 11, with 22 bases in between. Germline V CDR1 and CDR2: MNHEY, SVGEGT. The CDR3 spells CASSHGTDMAWYTF. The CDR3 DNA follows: TGTGCCAGCAGCCACGGGACGGATATGGCTTGGTACACCTTC.

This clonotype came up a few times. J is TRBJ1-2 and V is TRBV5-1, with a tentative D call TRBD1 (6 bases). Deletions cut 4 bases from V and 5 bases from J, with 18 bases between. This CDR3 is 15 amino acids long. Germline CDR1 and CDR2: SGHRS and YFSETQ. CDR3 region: CASSPGSDSRYGYTF. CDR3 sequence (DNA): TGCGCCAGCAGCCCTGGATCGGACAGTAGATATGGCTACACCTTC.

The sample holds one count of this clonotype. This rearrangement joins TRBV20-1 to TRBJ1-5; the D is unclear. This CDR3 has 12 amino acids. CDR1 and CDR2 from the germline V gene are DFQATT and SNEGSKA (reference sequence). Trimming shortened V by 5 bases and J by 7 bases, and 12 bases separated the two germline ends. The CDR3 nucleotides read TGCAGTGCTCATAAAGTAGGCCAGCCCCAGCATTTT. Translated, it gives CSAHKVGQPQHF.

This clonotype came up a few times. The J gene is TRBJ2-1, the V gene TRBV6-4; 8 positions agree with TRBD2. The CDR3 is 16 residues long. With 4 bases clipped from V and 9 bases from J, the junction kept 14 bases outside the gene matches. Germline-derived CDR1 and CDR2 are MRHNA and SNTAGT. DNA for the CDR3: TGTGCCAGCAGTGGCATAGCGGGACAAGGGATGGGTGAGCAGTTCTTC. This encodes CASSGIAGQGMGEQFF.

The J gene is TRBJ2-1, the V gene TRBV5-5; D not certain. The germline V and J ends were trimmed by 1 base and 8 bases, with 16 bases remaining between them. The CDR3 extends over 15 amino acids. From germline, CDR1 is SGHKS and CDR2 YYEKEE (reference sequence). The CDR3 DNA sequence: TGTGCCAGCAGCTTGCCCGCAGGCCGTGTCGATGAGCAGTTCTTC. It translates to CASSLPAGRVDEQFF.

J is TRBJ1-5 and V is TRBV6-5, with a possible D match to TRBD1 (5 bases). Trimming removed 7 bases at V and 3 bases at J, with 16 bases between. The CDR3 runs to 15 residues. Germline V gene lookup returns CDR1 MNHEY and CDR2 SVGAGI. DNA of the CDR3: TGTGCCAGCACCTTGGGGGGTTTGGACAATCAGCCCCAGCATTTT. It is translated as CASTLGGLDNQPQHF.

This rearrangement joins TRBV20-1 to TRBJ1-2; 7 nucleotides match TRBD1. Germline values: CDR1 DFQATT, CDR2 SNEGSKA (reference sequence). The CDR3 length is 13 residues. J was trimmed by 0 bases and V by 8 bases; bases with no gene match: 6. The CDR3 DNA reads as TGCAGTACTGGGACAGCTTCTAACTATGGCTACACCTTC. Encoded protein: CSTGTASNYGYTF.

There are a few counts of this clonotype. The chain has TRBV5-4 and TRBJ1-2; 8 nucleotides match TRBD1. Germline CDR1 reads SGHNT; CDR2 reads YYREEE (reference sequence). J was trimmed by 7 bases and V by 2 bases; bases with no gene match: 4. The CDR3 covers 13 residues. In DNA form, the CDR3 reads TGTGCCAGCAGCTTAAGGACAGGGTTTGGCTACACCTTC. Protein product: CASSLRTGFGYTF.

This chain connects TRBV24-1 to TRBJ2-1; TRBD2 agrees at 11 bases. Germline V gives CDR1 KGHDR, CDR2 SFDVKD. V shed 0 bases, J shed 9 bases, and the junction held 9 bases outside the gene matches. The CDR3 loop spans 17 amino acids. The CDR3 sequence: CATSDLGLAGGRGEQFF. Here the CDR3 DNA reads TGTGCCACCAGTGATTTGGGGCTAGCGGGAGGTCGGGGTGAGCAGTTCTTC.

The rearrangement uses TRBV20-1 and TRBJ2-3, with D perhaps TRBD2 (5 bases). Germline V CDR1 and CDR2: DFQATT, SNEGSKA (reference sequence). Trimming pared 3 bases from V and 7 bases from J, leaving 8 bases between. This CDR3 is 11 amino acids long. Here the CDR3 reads CSASPGNTQYF. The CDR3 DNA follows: TGCAGTGCTAGTCCGGGAAATACGCAGTATTTT.

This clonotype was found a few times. CDR3: CAIKDRNEQFF. The CDR3 coding sequence is TGTGCCATCAAGGACAGAAATGAGCAGTTCTTC. The chain is built from TRBV10-3 and TRBJ2-1, with D tentatively TRBD1 (6 bases). CDR3 length equals 11 residues. CDR1 and CDR2 from the germline V gene are ENHRY and SYGVKD. Trimming removed 7 bases at V and 7 bases at J, with 8 bases between.

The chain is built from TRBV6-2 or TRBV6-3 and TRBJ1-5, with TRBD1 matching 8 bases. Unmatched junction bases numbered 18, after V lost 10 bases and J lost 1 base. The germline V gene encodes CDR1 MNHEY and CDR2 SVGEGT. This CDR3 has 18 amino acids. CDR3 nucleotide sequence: TGTGCCACCAACTTAAGATGGACAGGGAGATTGAGCAATCAGCCCCAGCATTTT. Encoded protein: CATNLRWTGRLSNQPQHF.

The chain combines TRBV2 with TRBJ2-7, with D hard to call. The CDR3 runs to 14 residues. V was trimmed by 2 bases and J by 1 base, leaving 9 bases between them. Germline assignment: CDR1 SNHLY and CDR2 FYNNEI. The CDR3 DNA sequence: TGTGCCAGCAGTGAACAGGTGAATTCCTACGAGCAGTACTTC. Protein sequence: CASSEQVNSYEQYF.

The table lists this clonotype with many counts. The chain's CDR3 is CSARPTTGQETQYF. The CDR3 bases are TGCAGTGCTAGACCTACGACAGGCCAAGAGACCCAGTACTTC. The chain carries TRBV20-1 and TRBJ2-5; possible D gene TRBD1, 6 bases. Trimming took 2 bases from V and 1 from J, leaving 11 bases between them. This CDR3 contains 14 residues. Germline lookup yields CDR1 DFQATT and CDR2 SNEGSKA (reference sequence).

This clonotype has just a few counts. For the CDR3, the DNA is TGCAGTGCTAGAGAATCAGGATGGGCTAGCGGGGGGTCCCTATGGACAGATACGCAGTATTTT. Translating it yields CSARESGWASGGSLWTDTQYF. V gene TRBV20-1 combines with J gene TRBJ2-3; 11 bases map to TRBD2. J was trimmed by 3 bases and V by 0 bases; bases with no gene match: 20. Germline V gives CDR1 DFQATT, CDR2 SNEGSKA (reference sequence). This CDR3 comprises 21 residues.

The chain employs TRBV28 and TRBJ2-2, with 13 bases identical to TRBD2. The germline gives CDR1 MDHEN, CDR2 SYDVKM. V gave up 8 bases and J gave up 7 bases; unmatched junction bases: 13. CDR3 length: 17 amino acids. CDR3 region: CASRSGLAGAGGGELFF. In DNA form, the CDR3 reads TGTGCCAGCCGATCAGGACTAGCGGGAGCCGGTGGCGGGGAGCTGTTTTTT.

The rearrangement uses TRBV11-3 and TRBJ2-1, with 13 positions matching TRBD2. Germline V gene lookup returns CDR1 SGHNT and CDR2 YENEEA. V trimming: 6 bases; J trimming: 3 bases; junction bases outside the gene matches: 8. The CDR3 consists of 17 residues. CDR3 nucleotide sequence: TGTGCCAGCAGTACTAGCGGGGGGGGTCCTATCTACAATGAGCAGTTCTTC. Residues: CASSTSGGGPIYNEQFF.

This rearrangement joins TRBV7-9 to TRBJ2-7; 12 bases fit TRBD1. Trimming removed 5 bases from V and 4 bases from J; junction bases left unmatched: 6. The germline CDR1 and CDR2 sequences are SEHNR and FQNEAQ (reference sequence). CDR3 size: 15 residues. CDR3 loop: CASSGRDRGQYEQYF. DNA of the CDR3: TGTGCCAGCAGCGGAAGGGACAGGGGGCAGTACGAGCAGTACTTC.

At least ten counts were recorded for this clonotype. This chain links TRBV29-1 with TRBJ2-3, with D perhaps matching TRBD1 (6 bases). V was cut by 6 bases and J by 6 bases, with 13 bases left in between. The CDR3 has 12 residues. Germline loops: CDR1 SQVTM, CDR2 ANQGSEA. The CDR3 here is CSVGTDRDTQYF. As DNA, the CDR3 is TGCAGCGTGGGAACCGACAGGGATACGCAGTATTTT.

CDR3 bases: TGTGCCAGCAGTTTAAATTCCGGAGGACTAGCGGGGACCGGGGAGCTGTTTTTT. As protein: CASSLNSGGLAGTGELFF. V is TRBV27 and J is TRBJ2-2, with 12 bases identical to TRBD2. Germline V CDR1 and CDR2: MNHEY, SMNVEV (reference sequence). This CDR3 has 18 residues. Trimming cost V 2 bases and J 5 bases; bases outside gene matches: 9.

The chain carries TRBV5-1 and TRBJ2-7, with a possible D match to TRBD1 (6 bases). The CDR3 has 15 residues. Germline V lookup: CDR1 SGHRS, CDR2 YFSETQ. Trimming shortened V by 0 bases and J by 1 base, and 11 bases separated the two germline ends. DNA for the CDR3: TGCGCCAGCAGCTTGGCAGGGGCGTCTTCCTACGAGCAGTACTTC. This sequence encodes CASSLAGASSYEQYF.